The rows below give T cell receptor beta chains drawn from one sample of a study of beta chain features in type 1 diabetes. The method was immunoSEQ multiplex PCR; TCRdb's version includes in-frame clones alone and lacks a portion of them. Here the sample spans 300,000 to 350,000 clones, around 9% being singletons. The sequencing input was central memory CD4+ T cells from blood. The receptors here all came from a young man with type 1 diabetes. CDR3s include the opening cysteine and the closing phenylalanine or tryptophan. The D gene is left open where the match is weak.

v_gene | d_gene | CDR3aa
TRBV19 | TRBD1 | CASSIPDRVGNYGYTF
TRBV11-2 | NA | CASSLVSGIDGYTF
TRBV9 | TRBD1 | CASERQGEQETQYF
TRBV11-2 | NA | CASTYRAGGRNTIYF
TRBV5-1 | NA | CASSLVVERGEQYF
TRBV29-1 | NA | CSVERGIGADTQYF
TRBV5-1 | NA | CASSLSSGANVLTF
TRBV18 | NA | CASSPPGREQYF
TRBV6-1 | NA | CASSSLGGNQNIQYF
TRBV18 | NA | CASSPGGRRATNEKLFF
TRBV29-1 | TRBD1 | CSVEERGTGGNEQFF
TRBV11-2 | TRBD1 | CASSSRSRDRQETQYF
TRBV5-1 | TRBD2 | CASSSTSGYTGELFF
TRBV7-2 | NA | CASSQYDEQYF
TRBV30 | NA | CAWSVLGSRVLFF
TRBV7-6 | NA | CASSPQFGSGNTIYF
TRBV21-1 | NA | CASSKVGRQETQYF
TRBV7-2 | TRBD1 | CASSTPGDRGETQYF
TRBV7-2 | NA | CASSPGTSIYEQYF
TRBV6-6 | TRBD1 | CASSYGLTGGNEKLFF
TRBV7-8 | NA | CASSLGSVDQPQHF
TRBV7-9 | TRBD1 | CASSLAGTGAYEQYF
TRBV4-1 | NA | CASSLGSDFNYGYTF
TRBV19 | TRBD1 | CASKLGQGGYSPLHF
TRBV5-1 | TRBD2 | CASSLGLAAGQDTQYF
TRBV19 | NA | CASSIALGNTIYF
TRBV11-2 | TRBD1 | CASSKRDRGEQYF
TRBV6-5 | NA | CASSERGEKLFF
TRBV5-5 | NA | CASSLTPQGQMNTEAFF
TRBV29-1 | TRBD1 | CSVEDQGQGAVEQYF
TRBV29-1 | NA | CSVVNTEAFF
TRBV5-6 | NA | CASSARNSGSDTQYF
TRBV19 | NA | CASIGYNIQYF
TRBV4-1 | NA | CASSQAESGERTEAFF
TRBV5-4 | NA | CASSLTGYNEQFF
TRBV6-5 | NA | CASRTTNEKLFF
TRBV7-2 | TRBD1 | CASSLAGGLYEQYF
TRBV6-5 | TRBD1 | CASSVQGANTEAFF
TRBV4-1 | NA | CASSQEQGSNQPQHF
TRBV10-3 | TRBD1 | CAISGQGDTQYF
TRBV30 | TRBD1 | CAWSVQTGGSSETQYF
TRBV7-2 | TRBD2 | CASSLVFGGGPSEQYF
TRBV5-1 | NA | CASRAGTANTEAFF
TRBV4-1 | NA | CASSQEGRHNSPLHF
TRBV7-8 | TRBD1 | CASSQIPGQRSNQPQHF
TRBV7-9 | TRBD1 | CASRARQGITEAFF
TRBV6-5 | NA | CASSPDRDPKNIQYF
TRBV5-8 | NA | CASSLAREYSPLHF
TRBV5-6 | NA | CASSLHTGETQYF
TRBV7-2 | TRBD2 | CASSLGSGAGGETQYF
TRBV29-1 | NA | CSVESSTPYEQYF
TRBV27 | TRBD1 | CASSPDRGYGYTF
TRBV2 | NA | CASSGNYGYTF
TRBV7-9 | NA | CASSLGGGGEQYF
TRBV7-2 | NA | CASSSLAAGDSPLHF